This record concerns one TCR beta chain sequence. This entry belongs to a study of beta chain features in type 1 diabetes. The CDR3 length is 17 residues. V was shortened by 3 bases and J by 0 bases, with 15 bases between the two germline ends. Germline V gene lookup returns CDR1 ENHRY and CDR2 SYGVKD. Sequenced material consisted of expressed TCRB transcripts (all of the isolated RNA was reverse transcribed). Profiled with immunoSEQ multiplex PCR; TCRdb holds only in-frame clones, not every one. The sample shows 600,000 to 650,000 clones, around 15% of them seen only once. Source material: naive CD4+ T cells from blood. This TCR derives from a man between 18 and 29 years old in good health. V and J are TRBV10-3 and TRBJ1-5; D remains ambiguous. The DNA for the CDR3 is TGTGCCATCAGTGACTATCGTGGGTCACGTAGCAATCAGCCCCAGCATTTT. Residues: CAISDYRGSRSNQPQHF.